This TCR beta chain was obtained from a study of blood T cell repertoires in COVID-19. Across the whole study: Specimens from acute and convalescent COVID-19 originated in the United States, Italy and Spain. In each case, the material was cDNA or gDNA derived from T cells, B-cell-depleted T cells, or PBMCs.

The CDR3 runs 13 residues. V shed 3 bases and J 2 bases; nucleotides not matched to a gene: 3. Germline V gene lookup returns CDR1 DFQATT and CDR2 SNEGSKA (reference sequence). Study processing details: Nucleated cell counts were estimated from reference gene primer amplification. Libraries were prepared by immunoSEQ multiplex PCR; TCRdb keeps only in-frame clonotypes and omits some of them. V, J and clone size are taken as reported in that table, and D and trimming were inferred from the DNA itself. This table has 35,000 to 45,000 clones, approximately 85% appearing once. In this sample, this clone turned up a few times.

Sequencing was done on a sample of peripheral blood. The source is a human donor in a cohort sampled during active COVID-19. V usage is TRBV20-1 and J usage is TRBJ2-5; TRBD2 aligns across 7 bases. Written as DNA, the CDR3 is TGCAGTGCTAGTAGACTAGCACAAGAGACCCAGTACTTC. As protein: CSASRLAQETQYF.